This passage covers 18 T cell receptor beta chains from one sample sequenced in a study of vaccination effects on CD4 cells after COVID-19. Clones were sequenced by immunoSEQ multiplex PCR, and TCRdb holds only the in-frame ones, with some missing. This table holds about 50,000 clones, 65% to 80% found once. Before any sequencing was done, the ViraFEST assay used viral peptide pools to expand antigen-specific CD4+ T cells. After roughly eleven days in culture, the CD4+ T cells were isolated. Two doses of either BNT162b2 or mRNA-1273 were given to each participant. Their recognized antigens are unknown. The sample here was CD4+ T cells from PBMCs cultured with HCoV-OC43 spike peptides, taken after COVID-19 vaccination. Subset given: HCoV-OC43 spike overlapping peptide pool stimulation. Receptors were obtained from a human donor who received a COVID-19 vaccine.

The J gene is TRBJ1-5, the V gene TRBV6-6, with D possibly TRBD1 on 6 matching bases. This CDR3 has 13 amino acids. With 6 bases removed from V and 7 bases from J, the gap between germline ends came to 13 bases. The germline V gene has CDR1 MNHNY and CDR2 SVGAGI (reference sequence). The CDR3 spells CASSPRDKQPQHF. In nucleotides, the CDR3 is TGTGCCAGCAGCCCCCGGGACAAACAGCCCCAGCATTTT.

V usage is TRBV10-3 and J usage is TRBJ2-1; tentatively, D is TRBD2 (5 bases). Deletions cut 0 bases from V and 7 bases from J, with 10 bases between. The V gene's germline CDR1 is ENHRY and CDR2 SYGVKD. CDR3 size: 14 residues. This chain's CDR3 is CAISESRRTNEQFF. The DNA for the CDR3 is TGTGCCATCAGTGAGTCGAGGAGGACGAATGAGCAGTTCTTC.

V usage is TRBV6-5 and J usage is TRBJ1-1, with D perhaps TRBD1 (5 bases). Germline V lookup: CDR1 MNHEY, CDR2 SVGAGI. The V gene lost 6 bases and the J gene lost 1 base, with 9 bases spanning the gap. This CDR3 has 13 residues. The DNA for the CDR3 is TGTGCCAGCAGAGGGACCGCGAACACTGAAGCTTTCTTT. Residues: CASRGTANTEAFF.

This clone was counted a few times. The rearrangement links TRBV5-1 to TRBJ2-3; tentatively, D is TRBD2 (6 bases). CDR3 length equals 15 residues. V dropped 4 bases and J dropped 1 base, with 13 bases sitting between them. Germline V lookup: CDR1 SGHRS, CDR2 YFSETQ. CDR3 amino acids: CASSLSGTGTDTQYF. The DNA for the CDR3 is TGCGCCAGCAGCCTCTCCGGGACTGGCACAGATACGCAGTATTTT.

J is TRBJ1-2 and V is TRBV2; D possibly corresponds to TRBD1 (6 bases). Trimming shortened V by 3 bases and J by 8 bases, and 13 bases separated the two germline ends. The CDR3 runs to 13 residues. Per the germline V gene, CDR1 is SNHLY and CDR2 is FYNNEI. The CDR3 sequence is CASSDLGAWGYTF. DNA for the CDR3: TGTGCCAGCAGTGACTTGGGGGCATGGGGCTACACCTTC.

This chain uses TRBV5-1 with TRBJ1-1, with 9 bases fitting TRBD1. The CDR3 contains 14 residues. The V gene end was trimmed by 0 bases and the J gene end by 4 bases; junction bases not matched to a gene: 1. Germline loops: CDR1 SGHRS, CDR2 YFSETQ. CDR3 residues: CASSLGQGGTEAFF. The CDR3 DNA sequence: TGCGCCAGCAGCTTGGGACAGGGGGGCACTGAAGCTTTCTTT.

The chain couples TRBV5-1 to TRBJ1-1; possibly TRBD1 for D (5 bases). Germline assignment: CDR1 SGHRS and CDR2 YFSETQ. The CDR3 sequence is 13 residues long. V lost 2 bases to trimming and J lost 1 base, with 6 bases between them. In nucleotides, the CDR3 is TGCGCCAGCAGCTTCGGGGGGAACACTGAAGCTTTCTTT. This codes for CASSFGGNTEAFF.

This chain joins TRBV5-1 and TRBJ1-6; 7 bases fit TRBD1. From germline, CDR1 is SGHRS and CDR2 YFSETQ. Trimming removed 4 bases from V and 2 bases from J; junction bases left unmatched: 3. This CDR3 is 15 amino acids long. The DNA for the CDR3 is TGCGCCAGCAGCGTGGACAGGACCTATAATTCACCCCTCCACTTT. This gives the protein CASSVDRTYNSPLHF.

The rearrangement uses TRBV6-6 and TRBJ2-7; D not certain. Germline CDR1 is MNHNY and CDR2 is SVGAGI (reference sequence). CDR3 length equals 14 residues. The V and J ends lost 7 bases and 2 bases respectively, with 15 bases between them. Here the CDR3 reads CASITTDRPYEQYF. The CDR3, as DNA: TGTGCCAGCATCACAACAGACCGACCCTACGAGCAGTACTTC.

The chain employs TRBV18 and TRBJ1-2; 9 bases align to TRBD1. V lost 3 bases to trimming and J lost 6 bases; unmatched junction nucleotides: 14. Germline V CDR1 and CDR2: KGHSH, LQKENI. This CDR3 contains 17 residues. CDR3 sequence (DNA): TGTGCCAGCTCACCCGGGACAGGGTCGAGGCGTTCGAATGGCTACACCTTC. Translating it yields CASSPGTGSRRSNGYTF.

This clone was seen a few times. V and J are TRBV2 and TRBJ2-6, with a weak D call TRBD2 (5 bases). The V end lost 6 bases, the J end lost 0 bases, and 9 bases lay between the germline ends. Germline V gives CDR1 SNHLY, CDR2 FYNNEI. This CDR3 is 15 amino acids long. Here the CDR3 DNA reads TGTGCCAGCAGAGATGACTACTCTGGGGCCAACGTCCTGACTTTC. Translation gives CASRDDYSGANVLTF.

The chain carries TRBV6-5 and TRBJ1-2; D is uncertain. The CDR3 loop spans 13 amino acids. CDR1 is MNHEY and CDR2 is SVGAGI in the germline V gene. V was cut by 5 bases and J by 5 bases, with 12 bases left in between. The CDR3: CASSRDTWYGYTF. In nucleotides, the CDR3 is TGTGCCAGCAGTCGAGACACATGGTATGGCTACACCTTC.

The chain employs TRBV20-1 and TRBJ1-5, with no clear D. Germline-derived CDR1 and CDR2 are DFQATT and SNEGSKA (reference sequence). Trimming cost V 3 bases and J 5 bases, with 8 bases left between them. The CDR3 totals 12 residues. In DNA, the CDR3 is TGCAGTGCTAGTAGGAACGATCAGCCCCAGCATTTT. Protein: CSASRNDQPQHF.

The chain couples TRBV7-8 to TRBJ1-4; D gene uncertain. The CDR3 covers 15 residues. The germline V gene encodes CDR1 SGHVS and CDR2 FQNEAQ. Between the trimmed V and J ends, which lost 5 bases and 3 bases, there was a span of 13 bases. CDR3 in amino acids: CASSNLLTPNEKLFF. The DNA of the CDR3 is TGTGCCAGCAGCAATCTCCTAACACCTAATGAAAAACTGTTTTTT. The full variable domain, in which reference TRBV7-8 and TRBJ1-4 provide the parts outside the CDR3, is GAGVSQSPRYKVAKRGQDVALRCDPISGHVSLFWYQQALGQGPEFLTYFQNEAQLDKSGLPSDRFFAERPEGSVSTLKIQRTQQEDSAVYLCASSNLLTPNEKLFFGSGTQLSVL.

This clone was found a few times. The chain carries TRBV19 and TRBJ2-1, with D possibly being TRBD2 (5 bases). Looked up from germline, CDR1 is LNHDA and CDR2 is SQIVND (reference sequence). The CDR3 length is 12 residues. The V end was cut by 4 bases, the J end by 11 bases, with 12 bases between. The CDR3 DNA reads TGTGCCAGTAGTACCGGTGAGGGTAAGCAGTTCTTC. Translated: CASSTGEGKQFF. Together with reference TRBV19 and TRBJ2-1, the CDR3 gives the full variable domain: DGGITQSPKYLFRKEGQNVTLSCEQNLNHDAMYWYRQDPGQGLRLIYYSQIVNDFQKGDIAEGYSVSREKKESFPLTVTSAQKNPTAFYLCASSTGEGKQFFGPGTRLTVL.

The V gene is TRBV25-1, the J gene TRBJ1-4; the D gene is possibly TRBD1 (5 bases). V lost 6 bases to trimming and J lost 7 bases, with 9 bases between them. Germline V gene sequence: CDR1 MGHDK, CDR2 SYGVNS. This CDR3 contains 12 residues. For the CDR3, the DNA is TGTGCCAGCAGCAGGGCGGGTGAAAAACTGTTTTTT. Translating gives CASSRAGEKLFF.

The V and J genes are TRBV3-1 (or the pseudogene TRBV3-2) and TRBJ2-5; unclear D gene. V dropped 5 bases and J dropped 5 bases, with 6 bases sitting between them. Looked up from germline, CDR1 is LGHDT and CDR2 is YNNKEL (reference sequence). CDR3 length: 11 amino acids. DNA of the CDR3: TGTGCCAGCAGCAAGCTCGAGACCCAGTACTTC. Translated, it gives CASSKLETQYF.

This clone was counted only a few times. The chain has TRBV21-1 and TRBJ1-2. TRBV21-1 is noted as a pseudogene. The CDR3 is 17 residues long. The DNA for the CDR3 is TGTGCCAGCCGCCGGGGGGCAGGGGAAGGGCCTAACTATGGCTACACCTTC. Encoded protein: CASRRGAGEGPNYGYTF.